One TCR beta chain is described in this entry. Its antigen remains unidentified. CDR1 is DFQATT and CDR2 is SNEGSKA in the germline V gene (reference sequence). With V trimmed by 5 bases and J by 4 bases, 7 bases remained unmatched. The CDR3 extends over 13 amino acids. This sample was included in a study of CD8+CD57+ T cells in acquired aplastic anemia. Study findings and constraints: Patients and controls turned out to have 25 to 35 CD8+ CDR3 sequences in common.

TCR beta VDJ and CDR3 were profiled, and genomic DNA was the template. Each CDR3 protein gets one entry after TCRdb re-called the reads with MiXCR. This table holds under 350,000 distinct CDR3 sequences, roughly three fifths found once. The chain links TRBV20-1 to TRBJ1-1; 7 bases are shared with TRBD1. Sequencing input: sorted CD4+, CD8+, or CD8+CD57+ T cells (not recorded which) from PBMCs. The clonotype comes from a human donor with severe aplastic anemia or a healthy control (not recorded which). This CDR3 reads CSAGVPGGTEAFF. The CDR3 nucleotides are TGCAGTGCTGGAGTACCAGGGGGCACTGAAGCTTTCTTT.